What follows are 18 T cell receptor beta chains derived from one specimen sequenced in a study of blood T cells in healthy people across ages. A second 7 to 11 cycle PCR used barcoded and J-beta primers. TCRdb analysed the 5' RACE reads with MiXCR anew, one entry per CDR3 protein. Of roughly 800,000 distinct CDR3 sequences listed, 36% are singletons. The sample comprised blood. The origin of the receptors is a man in his late teens or twenties in good health.

This clonotype was seen at least ten times. The chain has TRBV7-9 and TRBJ2-1; TRBD2 agrees at 9 bases. This CDR3 is 16 amino acids long. The germline gives CDR1 SEHNR, CDR2 FQNEAQ (reference sequence). V gave up 0 bases and J gave up 8 bases; unmatched junction bases: 8. As DNA, the CDR3 is TGTGCCAGCAGCTTAGCGGGGGGGACTAGCAGCCATGAGCAGTTCTTC. Its translation is CASSLAGGTSSHEQFF.

The chain recombines TRBV20-1 with TRBJ2-1; possibly TRBD1 for D (5 bases). V gave up 4 bases and J gave up 2 bases, with 15 bases separating them. The germline V gene has CDR1 DFQATT and CDR2 SNEGSKA (reference sequence). The CDR3 is made up of 15 amino acids. CDR3 DNA sequence: TGCAGTGCTACCGATTCGACAGCAGCCTACAATGAGCAGTTCTTC. Translating gives CSATDSTAAYNEQFF.

This clonotype was counted once. The chain couples TRBV6-2 or TRBV6-3 to TRBJ2-1; possible D gene TRBD2, 6 bases. Germline V gives CDR1 MNHEY, CDR2 SVGEGT. This CDR3 is 14 amino acids long. Trimming shortened V by 6 bases and J by 10 bases, and 19 bases separated the two germline ends. CDR3: CASSHSRLDYEQFF. Here the CDR3 DNA reads TGTGCCAGCAGCCACAGCCGCTTGGACTACGAGCAGTTCTTC.

The rearrangement links TRBV20-1 to TRBJ1-4; 8 positions match TRBD1. CDR1 is DFQATT, CDR2 SNEGSKA, per germline (reference sequence). The CDR3 is made up of 11 amino acids. For the CDR3, the DNA is TGCGGGGGACAGGATAATGAAAAACTGTTTTTT. Protein: CGGQDNEKLFF.

This clonotype was seen more than once but under ten times. The rearrangement joins TRBV27 to TRBJ1-5; no clear D. The CDR3 extends over 16 amino acids. Trimming shortened V by 3 bases and J by 0 bases, and 12 bases separated the two germline ends. Germline V gene lookup returns CDR1 MNHEY and CDR2 SMNVEV (reference sequence). CDR3 sequence reads: CASSFDGRDSNQPQHF. The CDR3, as DNA: TGTGCCAGCAGTTTCGACGGACGGGATAGCAATCAGCCCCAGCATTTT.

The chain employs TRBV7-2 and TRBJ2-7; 9 positions agree with TRBD2. After removal of 4 bases from V and 0 bases from J, the junction contained 4 bases not matched to a gene. The CDR3 runs 15 residues. Germline V lookup: CDR1 SGHTA, CDR2 FQGNSA. CDR3 bases: TGTGCCAGCAGCTGGTCTAGCGGGGTCTCCTACGAGCAGTACTTC. Its translation: CASSWSSGVSYEQYF.

The chain uses TRBV20-1 and TRBJ1-1, with TRBD1 as a possible D gene (5 bases). The CDR3 runs 14 residues. V lost 2 bases and J lost 6, with 16 bases in between. Germline CDR1 is DFQATT and CDR2 is SNEGSKA (reference sequence). The DNA for the CDR3 is TGCAGTGCTAGAATGAGCAGGGTTTTCGCTGAAGCTTTCTTT. Translation: CSARMSRVFAEAFF.

This clonotype was counted at least ten times. The chain links TRBV9 to TRBJ2-1, with 10 nucleotides matching TRBD2. Germline CDR1 reads SGDLS; CDR2 reads YYNGEE. The CDR3 runs to 16 residues. Trimming removed 4 bases from V and 1 base from J; junction bases left unmatched: 5. The chain's CDR3 is CASSPPSGGSYNEQFF. Written as DNA, the CDR3 is TGTGCCAGCAGCCCCCCTAGCGGGGGATCCTACAATGAGCAGTTCTTC.

In this sample, this clonotype turned up a few times. The gene calls are TRBV6-2 or TRBV6-3 and TRBJ2-3, with D tentatively TRBD1 or TRBD2 (6 bases each). V was shortened by 6 bases and J by 6 bases, with 22 bases between the two germline ends. Germline CDR1 is MNHEY and CDR2 is SVGEGT. CDR3 length: 16 residues. As DNA, the CDR3 is TGTGCCAGCAGCCCCAAGGGGGGCGGCCGTCCCGATACGCAGTATTTT. Encoded protein: CASSPKGGGRPDTQYF.

This clonotype was counted only a few times. The chain joins TRBV5-1 to TRBJ1-1; 8 bases line up with TRBD1. Germline V gene data show CDR1 as SGHRS and CDR2 as YFSETQ. The CDR3 covers 15 residues. The V segment lost 0 bases and the J segment 1 base; nucleotides outside the gene matches: 2. The CDR3, as DNA: TGCGCCAGCAGCTTGGGACAGGGGTCGAACACTGAAGCTTTCTTT. Residues: CASSLGQGSNTEAFF.

Details on this clonotype: Since a much larger clone is just one base distant, this may be a read error. The chain recombines TRBV29-1 with TRBJ2-7, with TRBD2 matching 8 bases. Per germline, CDR1 SQVTM and CDR2 ANQGSEA. The CDR3 length is 14 residues. The junction had 14 bases not matched to a gene; V was cut back by 6 bases and J by 7 bases. The CDR3 loop is CSVPTSESYNEQYF. CDR3 coding DNA: TGCAGCGTGCCGACTAGCGAATCCTACAATGAGCAGTACTTC.

This clonotype appeared a few times. The CDR3 DNA follows: TGTGCCAGCAGCTTACAGGGGGCGGATGAGCAGTTCTTC. It codes for CASSLQGADEQFF. The V and J genes are TRBV7-2 and TRBJ2-1; 8 bases agree with TRBD1. The V gene's germline CDR1 is SGHTA and CDR2 FQGNSA. The CDR3 consists of 13 residues. V was pared by 2 bases and J by 8 bases, with 2 bases of the junction left unmatched. The full variable domain, in which reference TRBV7-2 and TRBJ2-1 provide the parts outside the CDR3, is GAGVSQSPSNKVTEKGKDVELRCDPISGHTALYWYRQSLGQGLEFLIYFQGNSAPDKSGLPSDRFSAERTGGSVSTLTIQRTQQEDSAVYLCASSLQGADEQFFGPGTRLTVL.

V gene TRBV7-9 combines with J gene TRBJ1-2, with D hard to call. Germline-derived CDR1 and CDR2 are SEHNR and FQNEAQ (reference sequence). The CDR3 consists of 14 residues. The V end lost 5 bases, the J end lost 12 bases, and 22 bases lay between the germline ends. The CDR3 sequence: CASSSGFSDSAHTF. The CDR3, as DNA: TGTGCCAGCAGCAGCGGTTTTTCCGACTCCGCCCACACCTTC.

This clonotype was counted many times. The rearrangement links TRBV10-3 to TRBJ2-1; TRBD2 is a possible D gene (6 bases). Germline V gene lookup returns CDR1 ENHRY and CDR2 SYGVKD. The ends were cut back, 8 bases at V and 0 bases at J, with 8 bases in the middle. CDR3 length: 13 residues. The CDR3 region is CAIATSSYNEQFF. CDR3 sequence (DNA): TGTGCCATCGCGACTAGCTCCTACAATGAGCAGTTCTTC.

This clonotype was picked up a small number of times. The DNA of the CDR3 is TGTGCCAGCTCACCAGACCAGGACGGGAAGCCCCAGCATTTT. Encoded protein: CASSPDQDGKPQHF. This chain connects TRBV18 to TRBJ1-5; D is ambiguous. The ends were cut back, 2 bases at V and 8 bases at J, with 13 bases in the middle. The CDR3 runs 14 residues. In germline, CDR1 is KGHSH, CDR2 LQKENI.

This sequence joins TRBV7-9 and TRBJ1-1; tentatively, D is TRBD1 (6 bases). CDR1 and CDR2 (germline): SEHNR, FQNEAQ (reference sequence). This CDR3 has 13 amino acids. The V gene lost 3 bases and the J gene lost 3 bases, with 8 bases spanning the gap. The chain's CDR3 is CASSFGGYTEAFF. CDR3 sequence (DNA): TGTGCCAGCAGCTTCGGGGGCTACACTGAAGCTTTCTTT.

This clonotype was recorded many times. This rearrangement joins TRBV29-1 to TRBJ1-1; 7 bases line up with TRBD1. The CDR3 is made up of 13 amino acids. V was clipped by 1 base and J by 6 bases; unmatched bases: 5. Germline V CDR1 and CDR2: SQVTM, ANQGSEA. The CDR3: CSVEGDSNSEAFF. Here the CDR3 DNA reads TGCAGCGTTGAAGGGGACAGTAACTCTGAAGCTTTCTTT.

This chain uses TRBV7-3 with TRBJ2-4, with D possibly being TRBD2 (6 bases). The J call may be incorrect, as the DNA end agrees better with TRBJ2-7. The CDR3 spans 15 residues. Germline CDR1 and CDR2: SGHTA and FQGTGA. Here the CDR3 reads CASSLGGLANYEQYF. The CDR3 region has the DNA TGTGCCAGCAGCTTAGGTGGTCTAGCGAACTACGAGCAGTACTTC.